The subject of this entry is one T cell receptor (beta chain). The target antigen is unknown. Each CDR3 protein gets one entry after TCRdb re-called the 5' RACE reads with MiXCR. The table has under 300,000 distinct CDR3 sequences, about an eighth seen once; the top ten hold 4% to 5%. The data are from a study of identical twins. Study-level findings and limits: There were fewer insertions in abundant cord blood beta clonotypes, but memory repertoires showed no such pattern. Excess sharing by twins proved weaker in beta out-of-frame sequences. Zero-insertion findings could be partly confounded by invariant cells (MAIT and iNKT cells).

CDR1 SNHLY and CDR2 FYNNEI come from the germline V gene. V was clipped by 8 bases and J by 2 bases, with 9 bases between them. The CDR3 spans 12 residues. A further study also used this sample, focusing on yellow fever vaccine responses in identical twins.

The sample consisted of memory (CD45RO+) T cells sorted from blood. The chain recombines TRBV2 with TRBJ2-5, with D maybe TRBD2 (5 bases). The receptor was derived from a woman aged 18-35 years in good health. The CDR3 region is CASGQRQETQYF. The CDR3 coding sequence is TGTGCCAGCGGCCAGCGGCAAGAGACCCAGTACTTC.